A single sample is the source of the 15 T cell receptor beta chains below, sequenced in a study of shared clonotypes between healthy human individuals. The method was immunoSEQ multiplex PCR; TCRdb's version includes in-frame clones alone and lacks a portion of them. The sample lists a few million clones, roughly 92% occurring once. The sample was naive CD4+ T cells sorted from blood. Subset: CD45RA+ positively selected. Receptor source: a man aged 18 to 35 in good health.

The V call is TRBV10-3, the J call TRBJ1-1; maybe TRBD1 (6 bases). Trimming shortened V by 5 bases and J by 1 base, and 8 bases separated the two germline ends. CDR1 ENHRY and CDR2 SYGVKD come from the germline V gene. The CDR3 has 13 residues. The CDR3, as DNA: TGTGCCATCAGTCCACAGGGGAACACTGAAGCTTTCTTT. It yields the protein CAISPQGNTEAFF.

J is TRBJ1-1 and V is TRBV18; 8 bases match TRBD1. V trimming: 6 bases; J trimming: 2 bases; junction bases outside the gene matches: 11. Looked up from germline, CDR1 is KGHSH and CDR2 is LQKENI. CDR3 length: 16 residues. The CDR3 DNA is TGTGCCAGCTCGTCTGACAGGGGCGTTATTAACACTGAAGCTTTCTTT. Its translation: CASSSDRGVINTEAFF.

CDR3 DNA: TGTGCCAGCAGCTTAGGCCCCCAAGCCGGGGAGCTGTTTTTT. Protein product: CASSLGPQAGELFF. The V call is TRBV11-2, the J call TRBJ2-2, with D unclear. V was pared by 1 base and J by 6 bases, with 9 bases between. This CDR3 is built from 14 residues. The germline V gene encodes CDR1 SGHAT and CDR2 FQNNGV.

The chain joins TRBV28 to TRBJ2-5; TRBD2 aligns across 7 bases. The CDR3 runs 14 residues. Germline loops: CDR1 MDHEN, CDR2 SYDVKM. V gave up 5 bases and J gave up 4 bases; unmatched junction bases: 7. The CDR3 reads CASSQSGGRETQYF. The CDR3 nucleotides are TGTGCCAGCAGTCAGTCGGGGGGTCGAGAGACCCAGTACTTC.

The chain is built from TRBV9 and TRBJ2-7; tentatively, D is TRBD1 (6 bases). Looked up from germline, CDR1 is SGDLS and CDR2 is YYNGEE. Trimming cost V 4 bases and J 3 bases, with 20 bases left between them. This CDR3 has 16 amino acids. The CDR3 DNA follows: TGTGCCAGCAGCCTAATATCAGGGGTACCTAGCTACGAGCAGTACTTC. As protein: CASSLISGVPSYEQYF.

This clone came up once. The V call is TRBV6-5, the J call TRBJ2-5; 7 bases are shared with TRBD1. The trim removed 3 bases at V and 5 bases at J, leaving 12 bases unmatched. Germline V gene sequence: CDR1 MNHEY, CDR2 SVGAGI. The CDR3 runs to 16 residues. The CDR3 sequence: CASSYTTDRLGETQYF. The CDR3 nucleotides read TGTGCCAGCAGTTATACCACGGACAGGCTCGGGGAGACCCAGTACTTC.

The V call is TRBV15, the J call TRBJ2-5; TRBD2 might be the D (7 bases). V was shortened by 0 bases and J by 4 bases, with 18 bases between the two germline ends. The germline gives CDR1 LNHNV, CDR2 YYDKDF (reference sequence). This CDR3 has 17 residues. In DNA, the CDR3 is TGTGCCACCAGCAGAGATATAGGAGGGGGAGGGGGAGAGACCCAGTACTTC. This encodes CATSRDIGGGGGETQYF.

Note on this clone: The same CDR3 is also encoded by other DNA sequences in this sample. V gene TRBV20-1 combines with J gene TRBJ2-7; possibly TRBD2 for D (6 bases). This CDR3 has 11 residues. V gave up 3 bases and J gave up 4 bases, with 7 bases separating them. Germline V gene data show CDR1 as DFQATT and CDR2 as SNEGSKA (reference sequence). The DNA for the CDR3 is TGCAGTGCTAGGGGGGGATACGAGCAGTACTTC. This translates into CSARGGYEQYF.

The chain recombines TRBV4-1 with TRBJ1-4, with TRBD1 as a possible D gene (6 bases). The germline V and J ends were trimmed by 0 bases and 4 bases, with 9 bases remaining between them. This CDR3 contains 15 residues. Germline loops: CDR1 MGHRA, CDR2 YSYEKL. The CDR3 sequence: CASSQEQGRNEKLFF. In DNA form, the CDR3 reads TGCGCCAGCAGCCAAGAACAGGGCCGTAATGAAAAACTGTTTTTT.

V is TRBV25-1 and J is TRBJ2-3; a possible D gene is TRBD1 (5 bases). The germline CDR1 and CDR2 sequences are MGHDK and SYGVNS. The CDR3 is made up of 14 amino acids. Trimming pared 3 bases from V and 4 bases from J, leaving 11 bases between. The chain's CDR3 is CASSDPDRSDTQYF. CDR3 coding DNA: TGTGCCAGCAGTGACCCCGACAGATCAGATACGCAGTATTTT.

The CDR3 DNA sequence: TGCAGCGCCAGCCCGGACAGCTTAAACTATGGCTACACCTTC. This codes for CSASPDSLNYGYTF. The chain carries TRBV29-1 and TRBJ1-2, with D possibly TRBD1 on 6 matching bases. Per germline, CDR1 SQVTM and CDR2 ANQGSEA. The CDR3 totals 14 residues. V lost 7 bases and J 2 bases, leaving 17 bases between the germline ends.

CDR3 sequence: CASSFGGAGEKLFF. The DNA for the CDR3 is TGTGCCAGCAGTTTTGGGGGCGCAGGTGAAAAACTGTTTTTT. This chain uses TRBV11-2 with TRBJ1-4; the D gene is possibly TRBD1 (6 bases). Between the trimmed V and J ends, which lost 6 bases and 7 bases, there was a span of 15 bases. Germline V CDR1 and CDR2: SGHAT, FQNNGV. The CDR3 is made up of 14 amino acids.

V and J are TRBV6-1 and TRBJ2-2; no definite D call. The V and J ends lost 9 bases and 5 bases respectively, with 19 bases between them. CDR3 length equals 15 residues. CDR1 is MNHNS and CDR2 is SASEGT in the germline V gene. CDR3 bases: TGTGCCAGTACGGGTGTCTCCTTAGGGACCGGGGAGCTGTTTTTT. Protein sequence: CASTGVSLGTGELFF.

The gene calls are TRBV2 and TRBJ2-5; 9 nucleotides match TRBD2. The CDR3 totals 15 residues. V lost 0 bases, J lost 3 bases, and 2 bases stayed unmatched. From germline, CDR1 is SNHLY and CDR2 FYNNEI. The CDR3 loop reads CASSEASGGKETQYF. CDR3 nucleotide sequence: TGTGCCAGCAGTGAAGCTAGCGGGGGAAAAGAGACCCAGTACTTC.

The chain uses TRBV7-9 and TRBJ1-1; D gene unclear. CDR1 is SEHNR, CDR2 FQNEAQ, per germline (reference sequence). Trimming left V 1 base short and J 1 base short, with 10 bases between. The CDR3 consists of 15 residues. CDR3: CASSLGAERNTEAFF. CDR3 in DNA: TGTGCCAGCAGCTTAGGGGCGGAGAGGAACACTGAAGCTTTCTTT.